This is a list of T cell receptor beta chains from one sample in a study of blood T cells in healthy people across ages. MiXCR, applied by TCRdb to the 5' RACE reads, yields one record per CDR3 protein. The data hold about 900,000 distinct CDR3 sequences, with about 59% observed a single time. What was sequenced was blood. The receptors stem from a young man in good health. The conserved cysteine and the conserved F or W are not part of the CDR3 here. Some rows mark clone size as missing; the rest say once, few, many or name a class of expanded clone.

>TRBJ2-5|few|TRBV5-1
ASSLKVTDPGETQY
>TRBJ1-2|many|TRBV7-9
ASSLGGYT
>TRBJ2-5|.|TRBV12-3/TRBV12-4
ASSWGLAGEGETQY
>.|.|TRBV4-2
ASSQDFTSYNEQY
>TRBJ1-2|.|TRBV7-2
ASSLAVQSNYGYT
>TRBJ1-5|.|TRBV5-1
ASSLNRGQPQH
>TRBJ2-6|few|TRBV3-1
ASSQSTGANVLT
>.|.|TRBV7-2
ASSPRTIIYNEQY
>TRBJ2-5|.|TRBV7-2
ASSFTSDQQETQY
>TRBJ2-7|once|TRBV29-1
SGAEGTRQY
>TRBJ2-4|few|TRBV7-9
ASSFGGGAKNIQY
>TRBJ2-6|few|TRBV4-2
ASSQETRQGANVLT
>TRBJ2-1|few|TRBV7-2
ASSLSIVQDSNEQF
>TRBJ2-3|.|TRBV6-2/TRBV6-3
ASSYPLNSGFRTDTQY
>TRBJ2-4|few|TRBV10-3
AISESNRELNIQY
>TRBJ2-7|.|TRBV12-3/TRBV12-4
ASSLEATEQY
>TRBJ1-1|.|TRBV12-3/TRBV12-4
ASSFTGPNTEAF
>TRBJ2-1|.|TRBV11-2
ASSSRAGGYNEQF
>TRBJ1-5|.|TRBV2
ASSEEGWDQPQH
>TRBJ2-5|.|TRBV15
ATSRVGSDQETQY
>TRBJ1-2|.|TRBV7-9
ASSLGTGLGYT
>TRBJ2-5|.|TRBV7-2
ASSSDRGRETQY
>TRBJ1-6|few|TRBV7-2
ASSVFSMGFSYNSPLH
>TRBJ2-3|.|TRBV3-1
ASSQAGVAADTQY
>TRBJ1-1|.|TRBV10-3
AIRETGRGHDEAF
>TRBJ2-4|.|TRBV7-2
ASTPGTDVAKNIQY
>TRBJ1-4|.|TRBV6-1
ASRGTGGGEKLF
>TRBJ2-1|.|TRBV6-6
ASSTSDTSSYNEQF
>TRBJ1-5|.|TRBV3-1
ASSQLRGENQPQH
>.|once|TRBV6-5
ASSYTKRGGETQY
>TRBJ2-1|.|TRBV4-2
ASSHTVGSSYNEQF
>TRBJ2-1|.|TRBV6-6
ASSYFKTGEQF
>.|.|TRBV12-3/TRBV12-4
ASRTAETQY
>TRBJ2-3|once|TRBV20-1
SATTRGDTQY
>TRBJ1-2|few|TRBV7-3
ASSLREGNGYT
>TRBJ1-4|once|TRBV25-1
ASTTGGGRSRLF
>TRBJ2-3|.|TRBV6-5
ASTTTGGPRDTQY
>TRBJ2-1|few|TRBV7-3
ASSLKAQADYNEQF